The 3 T cell receptor beta chains presented below share a single source sample, sequenced in a study of read filtering for tumor transcriptome and immune sequencing. Molecular barcoded adaptors covering alpha/delta and beta/gamma chains were used on approximately 400 ng RNA. Each CDR3 protein is one row after TCRdb ran MiXCR on the reads. Counted here are about 62,000 distinct CDR3 sequences, approximately 18% occurring once; the ten biggest clones make up 11%. The sample taken for sequencing was a population of CD138-negative cells sorted from bone marrow. Every receptor here comes from a donor at least 40 years old with multiple myeloma.

This clonotype appeared many times. The rearrangement joins TRBV27 to TRBJ2-6; D gene unclear. The V end lost 6 bases, the J end lost 4 bases, and 16 bases lay between the germline ends. The CDR3 totals 16 residues. Germline V CDR1 and CDR2: MNHEY, SMNVEV (reference sequence). The CDR3 here is CASSPLPSVGANVLTF. CDR3 nucleotides: TGTGCCAGCAGCCCTCTCCCTTCGGTCGGGGCCAACGTCCTGACTTTC. Full variable domain (outside the CDR3, taken from reference TRBV27 and TRBJ2-6): EAQVTQNPRYLITVTGKKLTVTCSQNMNHEYMSWYRQDPGLGLRQIYYSMNVEVTDKGDVPEGYKVSRKEKRNFPLILESPSPNQTSLYFCASSPLPSVGANVLTFGAGSRLTVL.

There are a few counts of this clonotype. This chain connects TRBV4-1 to TRBJ2-4; D ambiguous. There are 15 residues in the CDR3. Germline V gene sequence: CDR1 MGHRA, CDR2 YSYEKL. The ends were cut back, 1 base at V and 5 bases at J, with 12 bases in the middle. CDR3 nucleotides: TGCGCCAGCAGCCAAGGCGGCCCGACCGAAAACATTCAGTACTTC. This codes for CASSQGGPTENIQYF.

As to this clonotype: A much larger clone lies a single base off, so this may be a read error. The CDR3 protein is CASQGQSNTEALF. The CDR3 nucleotides read TGTGCCTCCCAAGGACAATCAAACACTGAAGCTTTGTTT. The chain links TRBV7-9 to TRBJ1-1; tentatively, D is TRBD1 (5 bases). Germline V gene data show CDR1 as SEHNR and CDR2 as FQNEAQ (reference sequence). The CDR3 consists of 13 residues.